Given below is one T cell receptor (beta chain) in context. V lost 4 bases, J lost 8 bases, and 8 bases stayed unmatched. Germline-derived CDR1 and CDR2 are SNHLY and FYNNEI. The CDR3 has 14 amino acids. The data were taken from a study of blood T cell repertoires in COVID-19. About the research overall: COVID-19 samples from acute and convalescent phases originated in the United States, Italy and Spain. PBMCs, B-cell-depleted T cells, or T cells provided the cDNA or gDNA that made up the material.

Authors' analysis steps: Amplified reference gene primers provided the basis for estimating nucleated cell counts. Here immunoSEQ multiplex PCR was the method, and the copy in TCRdb shows in-frame clones only, minus some. V and J calls and clone size are copied from that table; D and trimming were computed from the DNA. The table shows approximately 23,000 clones, with less than 95% occurring only once. What was sequenced was peripheral blood. The chain uses TRBV2 and TRBJ2-4, with 7 bases that match TRBD1. The origin of this receptor is a man in his 70s with acute or convalescent COVID-19. The CDR3 loop reads CASSVSTGLDIQYF. The CDR3 DNA reads as TGTGCCAGCAGTGTCTCGACAGGGCTGGACATTCAGTACTTC.